The 2 T cell receptor beta chains given below trace back to one sample, sequenced in a study of blood T cell repertoires in COVID-19. Assay used: immunoSEQ multiplex PCR; TCRdb lists only in-frame clones, some missing. The sample holds fewer than 75,000 clones; under 90% are singletons and the top ten take less than 1.5%. The sample comprised peripheral blood. The receptor source for this set is a man aged 60-69 years with acute or convalescent COVID-19.

This chain joins TRBV6-5 and TRBJ2-7, with TRBD2 matching 7 bases. V was clipped by 11 bases and J by 4 bases; unmatched bases: 11. Germline CDR1 and CDR2: MNHEY and SVGAGI. This CDR3 is built from 13 residues. CDR3 sequence (DNA): TGTGCCCCCCTAGGGGTCGGGAGGTACGAGCAGTACTTC. This gives the protein CAPLGVGRYEQYF.

The CDR3 loop reads CASSLRQGEQGYTF. CDR3 bases: TGTGCCAGCAGCCTCCGGCAGGGTGAGCAGGGCTACACCTTC. The chain is built from TRBV7-2 and TRBJ1-2; D might be TRBD1 (5 bases). The germline V and J ends were trimmed by 5 bases and 8 bases, with 18 bases remaining between them. The CDR3 contains 14 residues. Germline CDR1 and CDR2: SGHTA and FQGNSA.